This T cell receptor beta chain was captured by sequencing in a study of CD8+ T cells in alopecia areata. Findings and caveats of the study: Tofacitinib produced a significant decrease in scalp clonality and in expanded CD8+ clones among the top 100. Patients showed less clear TCR sequence sharing than mice, possibly partly because of HLA diversity.

Treatment given: oral pan-JAK inhibitor, 5-10 mg twice daily. A FACSAria was used to sort CD4+ and CD8+ T cells. These cells came from PBMCs. The germline gives CDR1 MRHNA, CDR2 SNTAGT. V was clipped by 4 bases and J by 8 bases, with 9 bases between them. This CDR3 comprises 12 residues. This clone was observed a few times. Its specificity is unknown. RNA was isolated and reverse transcribed to cDNA, the sequencing template. Measured with immunoSEQ multiplex PCR; TCRdb has only the in-frame clones, and not every one. The sample includes some 88,000 clones, roughly two fifths of them seen just once. The sequencing here drew on CD8+ T cells sorted from blood, taken at week 24, from a patient treated with tofacitinib. The source is a human donor with alopecia areata. The chain uses TRBV6-4 and TRBJ2-1, with D possibly TRBD2 on 5 matching bases. CDR3: CASSAGGDEQFF. The CDR3 DNA is TGTGCCAGCAGTGCCGGAGGTGATGAGCAGTTCTTC.